These T cell receptor beta chains were read from a single sample in a study of breast tumors, draining lymph nodes, adjacent tissues. TCRdb used MiXCR to reprocess the multiplex PCR reads, holding one entry per CDR3 protein. This sample has roughly 130,000 distinct CDR3 sequences, with 32% found just once. The sequenced sample was axillary lymph node tissue. All receptors derive from a female donor with breast cancer. Some clones in this sample may be carry-over from other donors' samples. Each CDR3 is given with its conserved first and last residue. D genes are given only for firm matches. Size is stated for part of the rows, as once, few or many counts, or as a class when the clone is expanded.

TGTGCCAGCAGCTCCGGGGGGGGGCCCCGGGAGACCCAGTACTTC	CASSSGGGPRETQYF	TRBV7-2	many	TRBJ2-5	TRBD2
TGTGCCAGCAGCCGGGACAGCATTAATGAAAAACTGTTTTTT	CASSRDSINEKLFF	TRBV7-9	many	TRBJ1-4	TRBD1
TGTGCCTGGAGTGTACGGAATGAGCAGTTCTTC	CAWSVRNEQFF	TRBV30	many	TRBJ2-1	.
TGCGCCAGCAGCTTGGCCCTGACAGAGGGGTCACCCCTCCACTTT	CASSLALTEGSPLHF	TRBV5-1	many	TRBJ1-6	.
TGTGCCAGCAGCGCCCTGGCTGGGGAGACCCAGTACTTC	CASSALAGETQYF	TRBV9	many	TRBJ2-5	.
TGCGCCAGCAGCTTGGTACTGACTAGCGGGGACTCCTACAATGAGCAGTTCTTC	CASSLVLTSGDSYNEQFF	TRBV5-1	many	TRBJ2-1	TRBD2
TGTGCCAGCAGCCGCGCGACAGGATGGAACACCGGGGAGCTGTCTTGG	CASSRATGWNTGELSW	TRBV11-2	.	TRBJ2-2	.
TGTGCCAGCAGTGCTGGTGAGACCCAGTACTTC	CASSAGETQYF	TRBV2	many	TRBJ2-5	.
TGTGCCAGCAGCTCGACAGGGAATTCACCCCTCCACTTT	CASSSTGNSPLHF	TRBV11-1	many	TRBJ1-6	TRBD1
TGTGCCTGGAGTGTACTTGAACGGATAAATTCACCCCTCCACTTT	CAWSVLERINSPLHF	TRBV30	many	TRBJ1-6	.
TGTGCCACCAGTGATTCAGCGGGGGTAGGGCAGACCCAGTGCTTC	CATSDSAGVGQTQCF	TRBV24-1	.	TRBJ2-5	TRBD2
TGTGCCAGCAGTCCCCAGGGACTAGCTCAAGAGACCCAGTACTTC	CASSPQGLAQETQYF	TRBV6-1	.	TRBJ2-5	TRBD2
TGTGCCAGCAGTGGTCTGGCCGGCGGCGAGCAGTACTTC	CASSGLAGGEQYF	TRBV6-1	many	TRBJ2-7	.
TGCAGTGCTAGCCTCCCTAGCGGGAGTACCTACGAGCAGTACTTC	CSASLPSGSTYEQYF	TRBV20-1	many	TRBJ2-7	TRBD2
TGTGCTAGTGGTTTCTTCACGGGGGGAGGAGAGACCCAGCATTTT	CASGFFTGGGETQHF	TRBV12-5	.	TRBJ1-5	.
TGTGCCAGCAGAGACAGGGGATTATATGGCTACACCTTC	CASRDRGLYGYTF	TRBV6-1	many	TRBJ1-2	TRBD1
TGCGCCAGCAGTTTTAGCGCCCAAGAGACCCAGTACTTC	CASSFSAQETQYF	TRBV5-1	.	TRBJ2-5	.
TGCAGCGTATGGGGTACGGGGTCCTACAATGAGCAGTTCTTC	CSVWGTGSYNEQFF	TRBV29-1	.	TRBJ2-1	.
TGCGCCAGCAGCCCGGGACAGGAGAAGGTCGAGCAGTACTTC	CASSPGQEKVEQYF	TRBV5-1	.	TRBJ2-7	TRBD1
TGTGCCAGCAGCCAAATAGGGGCAGGGTCCCTGAACACTGAAGCTTTCTTT	CASSQIGAGSLNTEAFF	TRBV6-5	.	TRBJ1-1	.
TGTGCCAGCAGCCAAGAATCTCGGAAAGGGGCCCAAGAGACCCAGTACTTC	CASSQESRKGAQETQYF	TRBV3-1	few	TRBJ2-5	.
TGTGCCAGCAGCTTATCGGGTACCTTGCAAGAGACCCAGTACTTC	CASSLSGTLQETQYF	TRBV7-3	many	TRBJ2-5	.
TGCAGTGCTGGTGTGAGGCGGGCCTATGATTCACCCCTCCACTTT	CSAGVRRAYDSPLHF	TRBV20-1	.	TRBJ1-6	.